This entry describes one T cell receptor (beta chain). This sample was taken from a study of OX40 agonist ivuxolimab in advanced cancers. Study as a whole: Patients received intravenous ivuxolimab every 2 weeks at 0.01 to 10 mg/kg.

The V end was cut by 2 bases, the J end by 7 bases, with 11 bases between. This CDR3 spans 13 amino acids. Germline V gene data show CDR1 as MNHEY and CDR2 as SVGAGI. The data were produced by immunoSEQ multiplex PCR, yet TCRdb's version contains in-frame clones alone and is incomplete. This table has around 38,000 clones, roughly 90% appearing once. Sample: CD4+ or CD8+ T cells sorted from blood, taken in a trial of the OX40 agonist ivuxolimab. The clonotype comes from an adult with an advanced solid tumor such as melanoma, head and neck, liver or kidney cancer. V is TRBV6-5 and J is TRBJ2-5; tentative D call: TRBD2 (6 bases). The CDR3 DNA follows: TGTGCCAGCAGTTACGTTGACGGGGGGACCCAGTACTTC. It translates to CASSYVDGGTQYF.